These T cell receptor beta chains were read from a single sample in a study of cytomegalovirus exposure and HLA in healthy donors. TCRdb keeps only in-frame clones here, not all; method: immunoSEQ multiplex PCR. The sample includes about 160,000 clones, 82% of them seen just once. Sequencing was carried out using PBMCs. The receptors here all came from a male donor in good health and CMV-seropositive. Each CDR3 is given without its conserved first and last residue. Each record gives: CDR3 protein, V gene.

ASSLLGLAGENEQF	TRBV27
ASTTEGEVGNTIY	TRBV7-6
ASSEPREGLGGYT	TRBV2
ASSLTASSYNEQF	TRBV7-2
ASSPLDYGYNEQF	TRBV7-2
ASSPLGTAEAF	TRBV27
AGGAGRRGEKLF	TRBV30
ASSFLGTDNEQF	TRBV27
ASSSPGGLAGSSSTDTQY	TRBV11-3
ATSEIRGLGTSGRIEQY	TRBV15
AWSRQGNTEAF	TRBV30
AITGQAVRDGYT	TRBV10-3
ASREGTEAF	TRBV28
ASSYSGTSGQETQY	TRBV6-5
ASSLGTGYEQY	TRBV5-4
ASSVGLAGSLGTDTQY	TRBV11-3
ASSEAWRDRGGSPLH	TRBV2
ASSQDRGGNYNEQF	TRBV14
ASSLDVSGPYNEQF	TRBV7-2
ASRRLALNNEQF	TRBV27
ASSQDGARNTEAF	TRBV4-1
ASSYSKRSGYEQF	TRBV6-5
ASSLPGGYTGELF	TRBV5-1
ASSPAPGQGSYGYT	TRBV9
ASSLDGSGQPQH	TRBV5-4
ASRPGFLNYGYT	TRBV6-5
ASSSDQPQH	TRBV28
ASSAQIAGGGRNEQF	TRBV10-1
ASSQDPATSYEQY	TRBV4-3
ASSMRFSPLH	TRBV6-5
ASNFGVQRGFTDTQY	TRBV5-6
ASSALGRGLNQPQH	TRBV27
ASSLQGQPQH	TRBV27
ASSLAGTSGRGEQF	TRBV28
AIPPGSYSTDTQY	TRBV2
ASSQDSGIPGELF	TRBV4-3
ASSISTGANTEAF	TRBV19
ASSQTSGRFNEQF	TRBV4-3
ASSSLRWAYGYT	TRBV11-2
ASSDSWTMWDTEAF	TRBV6-4
ASSIDSQPQH	TRBV7-2
ASSSTGVAEAF	TRBV27
SGVRGAYEQY	TRBV29-1